The rows below give T cell receptor beta chains drawn from one sample of a study of cytomegalovirus exposure and HLA in healthy donors. Clones were read by immunoSEQ multiplex PCR, and TCRdb kept only the in-frame ones, dropping some. Among roughly 120,000 clones listed, around 60% were seen once. Source material: PBMCs. The receptors were sampled from a woman in her thirties or forties in good health and CMV-seropositive. The CDR3 runs from the conserved cysteine through the conserved F or W. A D gene is named only where the DNA matches it firmly. Not every row has a clone size; where given, it reads once, few, many or a size class.

V,J,D,length,size,CDR3,DNA
TRBV27,TRBJ1-5,TRBD1,16,-,CASSPGQGFYGQPQHF,TGTGCCAGCAGTCCTGGACAGGGATTTTATGGTCAGCCCCAGCATTTT
TRBV7-2,TRBJ2-3,TRBD1,14,-,CASSSQGAGDTQYF,TGTGCCAGCAGCTCACAGGGGGCAGGAGATACGCAGTATTTT
TRBV9,TRBJ1-2,TRBD1,16,-,CASSAGTGGTLNGYTF,TGTGCCAGCAGCGCTGGGACAGGGGGAACCCTTAATGGCTACACCTTC
TRBV7-7,TRBJ2-5,TRBD2,14,-,CASSSGTSEETQYF,TGTGCTAGCAGCTCCGGGACTAGCGAGGAGACCCAGTACTTC
TRBV6-1,TRBJ1-1,TRBD1,13,-,CASSWTGPTEAFF,TGTGCCAGCAGCTGGACAGGGCCCACTGAAGCTTTCTTT
TRBV7-3,TRBJ2-1,TRBD2,13,-,CASSLVTTSGQFF,TGTGCCAGCAGCTTAGTAACTACTAGCGGGCAGTTCTTC
TRBV27,TRBJ1-2,TRBD1,15,-,CASSLGTGGNYGYTF,TGTGCCAGCAGTTTGGGGACAGGGGGCAACTATGGCTACACCTTC
TRBV5-1,TRBJ2-5,-,12,-,CASGGIRETQYF,TGCGCCAGCGGAGGAATAAGGGAGACCCAGTACTTC
TRBV5-4,TRBJ1-1,-,16,-,CASSLEWGRGSTEAFF,TGTGCCAGCAGCTTGGAATGGGGCAGGGGAAGCACTGAAGCTTTCTTT
TRBV9,TRBJ2-5,-,14,-,CASSVGGGTETQYF,TGTGCCAGCAGCGTAGGTGGAGGGACGGAGACCCAGTACTTC
TRBV7-9,TRBJ1-1,-,11,-,CASTPGGQAFF,TGTGCCAGCACCCCTGGTGGGCAGGCTTTCTTT
TRBV7-8,TRBJ1-4,-,14,-,CASSLSQGLEKLFF,TGTGCCAGCAGCTTATCCCAGGGACTGGAAAAACTGTTTTTT
TRBV4-3,TRBJ2-7,TRBD1,15,few,CASSEGTGSYYEQYF,TGCGCCAGCAGCGAAGGGACAGGGTCTTACTACGAGCAGTACTTC
TRBV4-3,TRBJ2-1,-,15,-,CASSPRSGLVDEQFF,TGCGCCAGCAGCCCCAGATCAGGGTTGGTCGATGAGCAGTTCTTC
TRBV5-1,TRBJ2-7,TRBD1,16,few,CASSRATGVSSYEQYF,TGCGCCAGCAGCCGTGCGACAGGGGTCAGCTCCTACGAGCAGTACTTC
TRBV7-2,TRBJ1-4,TRBD1,15,-,CASSFHRGRREKLFF,TGTGCCAGCAGCTTTCACAGGGGAAGGAGAGAAAAACTGTTTTTT
TRBV28,TRBJ2-2,-,13,-,CASSLPSGGELFF,TGTGCCAGCAGTTTACCGTCGGGCGGGGAGCTGTTTTTT
TRBV11-2,TRBJ2-7,TRBD2,15,-,CASSSVSGRAYEQYF,TGTGCCAGCAGCTCGGTATCCGGGAGGGCCTACGAGCAGTACTTC
TRBV14,TRBJ2-1,TRBD2,15,-,CASSQGLAEGSEQFF,TGTGCCAGCAGCCAGGGACTAGCGGAGGGTAGTGAGCAGTTCTTC
TRBV6-4,TRBJ2-1,-,14,few,CASSDSPGYNEQFF,TGTGCCAGCAGTGACTCACCCGGTTACAATGAGCAGTTCTTC